A single sample gave rise to the 31 T cell receptor beta chains below, sequenced in a study of Graves' ophthalmopathy and Graves' hyperthyroidism. RNA transcripts yielded amplified TCR beta CDR3 regions. Following a first-round RT-PCR that used HTBI primers, a second-round multiplex PCR was carried out. TCRdb independently ran MiXCR on the multiplex PCR reads; one entry per CDR3 protein. The data show over 650,000 distinct CDR3 sequences, with more than 40% seen just once and around 3% held by the top ten. Input material: peripheral blood. The origin of the receptors is an adult man with Graves' ophthalmopathy.

At least ten counts were recorded for this clonotype. The chain is built from TRBV9 and TRBJ1-4, with D possibly matching TRBD1 (6 bases). Deletions cut 0 bases from V and 7 bases from J, with 13 bases between. Germline values: CDR1 SGDLS, CDR2 YYNGEE. CDR3 length equals 15 residues. CDR3 region: CASSVEGEGAEKLFF. The CDR3 DNA reads as TGTGCCAGCAGCGTAGAGGGGGAGGGCGCTGAAAAACTGTTTTTT.

The rearrangement joins TRBV10-3 to TRBJ2-5; TRBD2 agrees at 7 bases. With 0 bases clipped from V and 4 bases from J, the junction kept 14 bases outside the gene matches. This CDR3 spans 18 amino acids. In germline, CDR1 is ENHRY, CDR2 SYGVKD. The CDR3 reads CAISESGGLPGGGETQYF. The CDR3 nucleotides are TGTGCCATCAGTGAGTCCGGCGGACTACCGGGAGGAGGAGAGACCCAGTACTTC.

The rearrangement uses TRBV4-3 and TRBJ2-7, with D possibly being TRBD1 (5 bases). The CDR3 extends over 14 amino acids. From germline, CDR1 is LGHNA and CDR2 YSLEER. The germline V and J ends were trimmed by 0 bases and 3 bases, with 9 bases remaining between them. The chain's CDR3 is CASSQDGTGYEQYF. Here the CDR3 DNA reads TGCGCCAGCAGCCAAGATGGTACAGGCTACGAGCAGTACTTC.

In this sample, this clonotype turned up a few times. The rearrangement links TRBV9 to TRBJ1-1, with 7 bases that match TRBD1. Germline V gives CDR1 SGDLS, CDR2 YYNGEE. The CDR3 spans 17 residues. V lost 4 bases and J lost 1; bases outside the gene matches: 13. CDR3 residues: CASSQDRPGTANTEAFF. As DNA, the CDR3 is TGTGCCAGCAGCCAAGATCGGCCCGGGACAGCGAACACTGAAGCTTTCTTT.

This clonotype was picked up many times. The chain is built from TRBV7-9 and TRBJ2-5; maybe TRBD2 (5 bases). V dropped 5 bases and J dropped 5 bases, with 21 bases sitting between them. Germline values: CDR1 SEHNR, CDR2 FQNEAQ (reference sequence). CDR3 length: 16 amino acids. The DNA for the CDR3 is TGTGCCAGCAGCCCCCGAGAACCTAGGCGGGTGGAGACCCAGTACTTC. Its translation: CASSPREPRRVETQYF.

This clonotype was observed once. CDR3 DNA sequence: TGTGCCAGCAGACAGGGAAATGGCCAGCCCCAGCATTTT. It codes for CASRQGNGQPQHF. This chain links TRBV7-3 with TRBJ1-5; a possible D gene is TRBD1 (6 bases). This CDR3 is 13 amino acids long. The V end was cut by 6 bases, the J end by 7 bases, with 13 bases between. Germline values: CDR1 SGHTA, CDR2 FQGTGA. The full variable domain, completed using reference TRBV7-3 and TRBJ1-5, is GAGVSQTPSNKVTEKGKYVELRCDPISGHTALYWYRQSLGQGPEFLIYFQGTGAADDSGLPNDRFFAVRPEGSVSTLKIQRTERGDSAVYLCASRQGNGQPQHFGDGTRLSIL.

In its sample, this clonotype was seen many times. This sequence joins TRBV19 and TRBJ1-1, with D perhaps TRBD1 (6 bases). With 5 bases removed from V and 2 bases from J, the gap between germline ends came to 15 bases. In germline, CDR1 is LNHDA, CDR2 SQIVND (reference sequence). This CDR3 spans 15 amino acids. CDR3 protein: CASSPIGQSNTEAFF. In DNA, the CDR3 is TGTGCCAGTAGTCCTATCGGACAGAGTAACACTGAAGCTTTCTTT.

The sample holds many counts of this clonotype. This chain joins TRBV6-5 and TRBJ2-5; D is ambiguous. Germline CDR1 is MNHEY and CDR2 is SVGAGI. V gave up 6 bases and J gave up 10 bases, with 15 bases separating them. The CDR3 has 12 amino acids. The CDR3 nucleotides are TGTGCCAGCAGCCCCGGGCGTGGAAACCAGTACTTC. Its protein is CASSPGRGNQYF.

This clonotype was counted a few times. This chain connects TRBV7-2 to TRBJ1-5; D perhaps matches TRBD1 (6 bases). From germline, CDR1 is SGHTA and CDR2 FQGNSA. The germline V and J ends were trimmed by 5 bases and 2 bases, with 19 bases remaining between them. CDR3 size: 17 residues. As DNA, the CDR3 is TGTGCCAGCAGCCAAATCGGGGTAGGGGGTGGCAATCAGCCCCAGCATTTT. Its translation: CASSQIGVGGGNQPQHF. The full variable domain, rest sourced from reference TRBV7-2 and TRBJ1-5, is GAGVSQSPSNKVTEKGKDVELRCDPISGHTALYWYRQSLGQGLEFLIYFQGNSAPDKSGLPSDRFSAERTGGSVSTLTIQRTQQEDSAVYLCASSQIGVGGGNQPQHFGDGTRLSIL.

The genes are TRBV29-1 and TRBJ2-7; 10 bases agree with TRBD1. The CDR3 is made up of 14 amino acids. V shed 4 bases and J 1 base; nucleotides not matched to a gene: 4. Per the germline V gene, CDR1 is SQVTM and CDR2 is ANQGSEA. The CDR3, as DNA: TGCAGCGTTGTGACAGGGGGCGGGTCCTACGAGCAGTACTTC. Residues: CSVVTGGGSYEQYF.

The table lists this clonotype with many counts. The chain recombines TRBV29-1 with TRBJ2-2, with a possible D match to TRBD2 (5 bases). CDR1 is SQVTM and CDR2 is ANQGSEA in the germline V gene. CDR3 size: 15 residues. V gave up 1 base and J gave up 7 bases, with 16 bases separating them. In nucleotides, the CDR3 is TGCAGCGTTGAAGTCCCTCCCCGGGGTGGCGGGGAGCTGTTTTTT. Translation: CSVEVPPRGGGELFF.

Turning to this clonotype: A much larger clone sits a single nucleotide away, making a read error possible. This chain joins TRBV7-3 and TRBJ2-2; D might be TRBD2 (5 bases). The CDR3 covers 15 residues. Trimming stripped 4 bases from V and 7 bases from J, with 16 bases between. The germline V gene has CDR1 SGHTA and CDR2 FQGTGA. The CDR3 loop reads CASSSLPDSLGELFF. The CDR3 DNA sequence: TGTGCCAGCAGCTCCCTCCCGGACTCTCTCGGGGAGCTGTTTTTT. Based on the CDR3 plus reference TRBV7-3 and TRBJ2-2, the full variable domain is GAGVSQTPSNKVTEKGKYVELRCDPISGHTALYWYRQSLGQGPEFLIYFQGTGAADDSGLPNDRFFAVRPEGSVSTLKIQRTERGDSAVYLCASSSLPDSLGELFFGEGSRLTVL.

CDR3 DNA: TGTGCCAGCAGCCAAGATGCAGGGTATAGGTCACCCCTCCACTTT. It specifies CASSQDAGYRSPLHF. The chain couples TRBV3-1 to TRBJ1-6; D is perhaps TRBD1 (5 bases). V lost 0 bases and J 10 bases, leaving 13 bases between the germline ends. Germline CDR1 is LGHDT and CDR2 is YNNKEL (reference sequence). The CDR3 has 15 amino acids.

The sample holds many counts of this clonotype. This rearrangement joins TRBV20-1 to TRBJ2-5; 7 bases align to TRBD1. Trimming cost V 3 bases and J 2 bases; bases outside gene matches: 3. This CDR3 contains 13 residues. Germline V gene data show CDR1 as DFQATT and CDR2 as SNEGSKA (reference sequence). This CDR3 reads CSASGTAQETQYF. DNA of the CDR3: TGCAGTGCTAGTGGGACAGCTCAAGAGACCCAGTACTTC.

Comment on this clonotype: One end of the junction is discordant with germline, which a read error may explain. The chain combines TRBV10-3 with TRBJ2-5, with D possibly matching TRBD1 (6 bases). Germline V gene sequence: CDR1 ENHRY, CDR2 SYGVKD. The CDR3 loop spans 9 amino acids. The CDR3 DNA is TGTGCCATCATGAAGACAGGCCTCTTC. Residues: CAIMKTGLF.

This clonotype was seen repeatedly, ten times or more. V is TRBV25-1 and J is TRBJ1-4; no clear D gene. The CDR3 is made up of 12 amino acids. Looked up from germline, CDR1 is MGHDK and CDR2 is SYGVNS. With 4 bases removed from V and 5 bases from J, the gap between germline ends came to 5 bases. Here the CDR3 reads CASSGVNEKLFF. DNA for the CDR3: TGTGCCAGCAGTGGGGTCAATGAAAAACTGTTTTTT.

In its sample, this clonotype was seen many times. The CDR3 coding sequence is TGTGCCACCAGCAGAGAGCGGGACCCTTATAATTCACCCCTCCACTTT. This encodes CATSRERDPYNSPLHF. The chain is built from TRBV15 and TRBJ1-6, with D possibly TRBD1 on 5 matching bases. Germline V gene lookup returns CDR1 LNHNV and CDR2 YYDKDF (reference sequence). The CDR3 runs 16 residues. V lost 0 bases and J lost 4, with 10 bases in between.

This chain links TRBV20-1 with TRBJ2-5, with 7 bases matching TRBD1. J was trimmed by 0 bases and V by 2 bases; bases with no gene match: 3. The CDR3 spans 14 residues. The germline V gene encodes CDR1 DFQATT and CDR2 SNEGSKA (reference sequence). This chain's CDR3 is CSARSGTDQETQYF. The CDR3 coding sequence is TGCAGTGCTAGATCGGGGACAGACCAAGAGACCCAGTACTTC.

The gene calls are TRBV25-1 and TRBJ1-3; D is unresolved. This CDR3 contains 12 residues. Trimming took off 4 bases at V and 9 bases at J, with 10 bases between the two ends. The germline CDR1 and CDR2 sequences are MGHDK and SYGVNS. The CDR3 spells CASSAPRGTIYF. The DNA of the CDR3 is TGTGCCAGCAGTGCCCCTCGGGGCACCATATATTTT.

Turning to this clonotype: Germline is not matched at one junction end, which may reflect a read error. CDR3 DNA sequence: TGCGCCAGCAGTTTGGCGGGGATCCAAGGGACCCGGTACTTC. Amino acid sequence: CASSLAGIQGTRYF. The chain employs TRBV5-1 and TRBJ2-5; D possibly corresponds to TRBD2 (6 bases). This CDR3 comprises 14 residues. CDR1 is SGHRS and CDR2 is YFSETQ in the germline V gene.

The V call is TRBV6-6, the J call TRBJ2-7; 12 bases agree with TRBD2. The CDR3 spans 16 residues. V shed 5 bases, J shed 5 bases, and the junction held 10 bases outside the gene matches. CDR1 MNHNY and CDR2 SVGAGI come from the germline V gene (reference sequence). The CDR3 sequence is CASSRNRLAGAHEQYF. As DNA, the CDR3 is TGTGCCAGCAGTCGCAACCGACTAGCGGGAGCCCACGAGCAGTACTTC.

This clonotype was seen a few times. The V and J genes are TRBV10-3 and TRBJ1-2, with D perhaps TRBD1 (6 bases). The CDR3 sequence is 17 residues long. Germline values: CDR1 ENHRY, CDR2 SYGVKD. The V and J ends lost 10 bases and 0 bases respectively, with 24 bases between them. The CDR3 nucleotides are TGTGCCAGCAACCCTATGGACAGAAAAATCTCTAACTATGGCTACACCTTC. Its protein product is CASNPMDRKISNYGYTF.

The chain employs TRBV20-1 and TRBJ1-6; D unresolved. The V gene's germline CDR1 is DFQATT and CDR2 SNEGSKA (reference sequence). The CDR3 has 13 residues. Trimming shortened V by 1 base and J by 9 bases, and 10 bases separated the two germline ends. The CDR3: CSARGRLGSPLHF. CDR3 DNA: TGCAGTGCTAGAGGCAGACTGGGTTCACCCCTCCACTTT.

Note on this clonotype: A much larger clone lies a single base off, so this may be a read error. The chain couples TRBV25-1 to TRBJ2-5; D may match TRBD1 or TRBD2 (5 bases each). Trimming pared 11 bases from V and 3 bases from J, leaving 22 bases between. This CDR3 contains 15 residues. Germline V lookup: CDR1 MGHDK, CDR2 SYGVNS. This CDR3 is CAWSGGSEGKETQYF. The CDR3 coding sequence is TGTGCCTGGAGTGGGGGTAGCGAGGGAAAAGAGACCCAGTACTTC.

This clonotype was detected many times. The rearrangement joins TRBV10-3 to TRBJ2-5; tentatively, D is TRBD2 (6 bases). This CDR3 region has 13 residues. V lost 7 bases to trimming and J lost 2 bases, with 11 bases between them. Germline CDR1 reads ENHRY; CDR2 reads SYGVKD. CDR3 nucleotide sequence: TGTGCCATCAAACCGGGACTTCAAGAGACCCAGTACTTC. Amino acid sequence: CAIKPGLQETQYF.

This clonotype came up many times. The chain joins TRBV7-2 to TRBJ2-5; D remains ambiguous. The CDR3 is 13 amino acids. Germline V CDR1 and CDR2: SGHTA, FQGNSA. Trimming removed 5 bases from V and 2 bases from J, with 9 bases in between. The CDR3: CASSPSTQETQYF. CDR3 in DNA: TGTGCCAGCAGCCCCAGCACACAAGAGACCCAGTACTTC.

As regards this clonotype: A single base separates this from a much larger clone, so it may be a read error. The rearrangement joins TRBV7-2 to TRBJ1-1; D is unclear. Germline lookup yields CDR1 SGHTA and CDR2 FQGNSA. There are 14 residues in the CDR3. The CDR3 DNA reads TGTGCCAGCGGCTTAGCGGGCACCGACACTGAAGCTTTCTTT. Residues: CASGLAGTDTEAFF.

In this sample, this clonotype turned up many times. The J gene is TRBJ1-6, the V gene TRBV6-5, with D unclear. This CDR3 comprises 13 residues. Germline CDR1 and CDR2: MNHEY and SVGAGI. V lost 7 bases and J lost 6, with 10 bases in between. DNA of the CDR3: TGTGCCAGCACGCAAGGATTTAATTCACCCCTCCACTTT. Translated: CASTQGFNSPLHF.

This sequence joins TRBV4-1 and TRBJ1-6; D is unclear. This CDR3 is built from 16 residues. Germline V gives CDR1 MGHRA, CDR2 YSYEKL. The V end was cut by 1 base, the J end by 3 bases, with 10 bases between. In nucleotides, the CDR3 is TGCGCCAGCAGCCAAGTCTCGGTCAACTATAATTCACCCCTCCACTTT. Encoded protein: CASSQVSVNYNSPLHF.

The chain employs TRBV9 and TRBJ1-5, with D hard to call. The V gene lost 7 bases and the J gene lost 7 bases, with 15 bases spanning the gap. The germline gives CDR1 SGDLS, CDR2 YYNGEE. The CDR3 loop spans 13 amino acids. CDR3 coding DNA: TGTGCCAGCGGGAGCCCGGCTCAGCAGCCCCAGCATTTT. This codes for CASGSPAQQPQHF.

This clonotype has ten or more counts. This chain connects TRBV7-8 to TRBJ2-7; TRBD1 is a possible D gene (7 bases). The CDR3 contains 14 residues. Trimming shortened V by 5 bases and J by 6 bases, and 17 bases separated the two germline ends. Per the germline V gene, CDR1 is SGHVS and CDR2 is FQNEAQ. CDR3 sequence reads: CASSPGGGWVEQYF. In DNA, the CDR3 is TGTGCCAGCAGCCCAGGAGGGGGCTGGGTCGAGCAGTACTTC.